A single sample gave rise to the 9 T cell receptor beta chains below, sequenced in a study of shared clonotypes between healthy human individuals. Here immunoSEQ multiplex PCR was the method, and the copy in TCRdb shows in-frame clones only, minus some. The sample holds about 820,000 clones; around 93% are singletons and the top ten take approximately 25%. Selected positively for CCR7 and CD45RO-negative, naive CD8 cells excluded terminally differentiated effector memory CD45RA+ cells. The sequenced material came from naive CD8+ T cells sorted from blood. The receptor set was obtained from a man aged 25 to 40 in good health.

The rearrangement joins TRBV7-9 to TRBJ2-4, with a possible D match to TRBD2 (6 bases). This CDR3 has 16 amino acids. The V end lost 2 bases, the J end lost 5 bases, and 16 bases lay between the germline ends. Germline CDR1 and CDR2: SEHNR and FQNEAQ (reference sequence). The CDR3 here is CASSLRGRLEENIQYF. The CDR3 nucleotides are TGTGCCAGCAGCTTACGAGGAAGACTAGAGGAAAACATTCAGTACTTC.

This clone appeared a single time. V usage is TRBV15 and J usage is TRBJ1-1, with unresolved D. In germline, CDR1 is LNHNV, CDR2 YYDKDF (reference sequence). The CDR3 contains 16 residues. V dropped 0 bases and J dropped 3 bases, with 14 bases sitting between them. The CDR3 sequence is CATSRDRRLKDTEAFF. CDR3 DNA: TGTGCCACCAGCAGAGATAGGCGGCTGAAGGACACTGAAGCTTTCTTT.

Of note for this clone: This same CDR3 is encoded by further DNA sequences in the sample. J is TRBJ2-7 and V is TRBV5-6; possibly TRBD1 for D (7 bases). Trimming stripped 4 bases from V and 0 bases from J, with 8 bases between. The CDR3 is 13 residues long. Germline V gene data show CDR1 as SGHDT and CDR2 as YYEEEE. CDR3 region: CASSQGGSYEQYF. CDR3 coding DNA: TGTGCCAGCAGCCAGGGGGGCTCCTACGAGCAGTACTTC.

This clone occurred once. The limits of the CDR3 on the DNA are not certain, so only TCRdb's listed CDR3 is given. The chain has TRBV27 and TRBJ2-7; the table assigns TRBD1, which was not confirmed against the DNA. The germline V gene has CDR1 MNHEY and CDR2 SMNVEV (reference sequence). The CDR3 is made up of 19 amino acids, end residues included. This chain's CDR3 is CASSSSTGPRPKPSYEQYF.

This clone was seen a handful of times. The chain employs TRBV6-5 and TRBJ2-2; D is ambiguous. Trimming cost V 6 bases and J 3 bases, with 8 bases left between them. CDR3 length equals 13 residues. Germline CDR1 MNHEY, CDR2 SVGAGI. CDR3 in amino acids: CASRGWDTGELFF. The CDR3 region has the DNA TGTGCCAGCAGGGGTTGGGACACCGGGGAGCTGTTTTTT.

The CDR3 sequence: CASSLFRGSNTGELFF. DNA of the CDR3: TGTGCCAGCAGTTTATTCCGGGGGTCGAACACCGGGGAGCTGTTTTTT. This chain uses TRBV6-6 with TRBJ2-2; possible D gene TRBD2, 6 bases. V was shortened by 4 bases and J by 0 bases, with 12 bases between the two germline ends. Germline CDR1 reads MNHNY; CDR2 reads SVGAGI (reference sequence). This CDR3 contains 16 residues.

This chain uses TRBV11-2 with TRBJ2-3; possibly TRBD1 for D (5 bases). In germline, CDR1 is SGHAT, CDR2 FQNNGV. Between the trimmed V and J ends, which lost 0 bases and 4 bases, there was a span of 23 bases. This CDR3 contains 19 residues. This CDR3 is CASSLDGLGHRTGSDTQYF. The CDR3 DNA reads as TGTGCCAGCAGCTTAGATGGTTTAGGACATCGAACCGGCTCAGATACGCAGTATTTT. The full variable domain, with the rest looked up from reference TRBV11-2 and TRBJ2-3, is EAGVAQSPRYKIIEKRQSVAFWCNPISGHATLYWYQQILGQGPKLLIQFQNNGVVDDSQLPKDRFSAERLKGVDSTLKIQPAKLEDSAVYLCASSLDGLGHRTGSDTQYFGPGTRLTVL.

V usage is TRBV13 and J usage is TRBJ1-4; weak D call: TRBD1 (5 bases). The germline V gene encodes CDR1 PRHDT and CDR2 FYEKMQ (reference sequence). V was cut by 5 bases and J by 10 bases, with 20 bases left in between. The CDR3 covers 15 residues. For the CDR3, the DNA is TGTGCCAGCAGCACCACCGACAGAGGATCTCGAAAACTGTTTTTT. Translation gives CASSTTDRGSRKLFF.

The chain joins TRBV1 to TRBJ2-7. TRBV1 is noted as a pseudogene. The CDR3 sequence is 20 residues long. CDR3: CTSSPQVTGHGNRAIYEQYF. The CDR3 DNA reads as TGCACCAGCAGCCCTCAGGTGACGGGGCATGGGAACCGGGCTATTTACGAGCAGTACTTC.